This T cell receptor beta chain was identified in a study of cytomegalovirus exposure and HLA in healthy donors. Whole-study findings and limits: A few chains tied to CMV proved CMV antigen-specific in vitro. Reports showed the classifier diagnosing cytomegalovirus status with high specificity and sensitivity.

V lost 1 base and J lost 3, with 24 bases in between. This CDR3 is 19 amino acids long. Germline CDR1 reads SGHVS; CDR2 reads FNYEAQ. In the case of this clone: What it binds is not known.

PCR employed 60 Vbeta and 13 Jbeta primers. Only in-frame clones appear in the TCRdb table, and some are missing; sequencing was by immunoSEQ multiplex PCR. Here the sample spans around 130,000 clones, around 66% being singletons. V is TRBV7-6 and J is TRBJ1-2, with a tentative D call TRBD1 (5 bases). This TCR came from a man aged 18 to 30 in good health and CMV-seronegative. The sequencing input was PBMCs. The CDR3 DNA follows: TGTGCCAGCAGCTTAGGAGCACCCGGGACCGCTGGAGGGGACTATGGCTACACCTTC. It yields the protein CASSLGAPGTAGGDYGYTF.